The sequence of this TCR beta chain was determined in a study of post-analysis software for immune sequencing data. Study-wide results and limits: Included in a set of about five TRBV segments more frequent in patients than controls were TRBV5-6, TRBV5-1 and TRBV20-1.

Built from TCR beta cDNA, the libraries had unique molecular identifiers in them. From the PCR reads, TCRdb called clonotypes with MiXCR, one entry per CDR3 protein. In the table there are a few hundred thousand distinct CDR3 sequences, around a third of which are singletons. Germline CDR1 and CDR2: LNHNV and YYDKDF (reference sequence). V lost 0 bases to trimming and J lost 0 bases, with 21 bases between them. The CDR3 covers 21 residues. A note on this clonotype: Its antigen remains unidentified.

Sequencing was carried out using blood. V is TRBV15 and J is TRBJ1-6; the D gene is possibly TRBD1 (5 bases). This receptor was obtained from a girl aged 2 to 17 with multiple sclerosis. The chain's CDR3 is CATSRDPRQLQGPSYNSPLHF. CDR3 nucleotides: TGTGCCACCAGCAGAGATCCCCGACAGCTCCAAGGGCCCTCCTATAATTCACCCCTCCACTTT.